These T cell receptor beta chains were read from a single sample in a study of patients and donors after allogeneic stem cell transplantation. TCRdb independently ran MiXCR on the RT-PCR reads; one entry per CDR3 protein. The sample yields about a million distinct CDR3 sequences, 15% to 20% seen once. The specimen was blood, either unsorted or a sorted T cell fraction (not recorded which). These receptors all come from a human donor who was either an allogeneic HSCT recipient or a stem cell or donor lymphocyte infusion donor (not recorded which). It is not recorded whose cells these are; they may come from a transplant donor. The conserved cysteine and the conserved F or W are not part of the CDR3 here. Each record gives: V gene, J gene, CDR3 protein.

TRBV20-1	TRBJ2-7	SARSAGQRYEQY
TRBV5-1	TRBJ2-1	ASSLRTGTQHYNEQF
TRBV10-2	TRBJ1-1	ASFRTEAF
TRBV6-5	TRBJ1-6	ASSYSDRKSSYNSPLH
TRBV12-3/TRBV12-4	TRBJ2-3	ASSWTGSTDTQY
TRBV30	TRBJ2-3	AWSGSDTQY
TRBV6-1	TRBJ2-2	ASSTTDQDTGELF
TRBV5-6	TRBJ2-7	ASSRDRGQY
TRBV7-9	TRBJ1-2	ASTGALGGYT
TRBV3-1	TRBJ2-3	ASSRKTSGGSPDTQY
TRBV27	TRBJ2-7	ASSLNRGAYEQY
TRBV29-1	TRBJ1-1	SVVRVRGNTEAF
TRBV2	TRBJ1-2	ASSADRALSAGYT
TRBV7-7	TRBJ2-5	ASSPLFRVGGETQY
TRBV12-3/TRBV12-4	TRBJ2-7	ASSSPAEIYEQY
TRBV6-5	TRBJ2-1	ASSYGKNNEQF
TRBV3-1	TRBJ2-1	ASSQVGGHNEQF
TRBV20-1	TRBJ2-3	SASVSLATDTQY
TRBV9	TRBJ2-3	ASSPASADTQY
TRBV24-1	TRBJ1-1	ATQSTRGMNTEAF
TRBV6-5	TRBJ2-1	ASSYGGGNEQF
TRBV9	TRBJ1-1	ASSVGGRGDTEAF
TRBV4-3	TRBJ1-2	ASSQDRGDYGYT
TRBV7-9	TRBJ2-3	AAGRESSTDTQY
TRBV20-1	TRBJ2-5	SARDTEGQGAYQETQY
TRBV7-9	TRBJ2-3	ASSSGQGGADTQY
TRBV3-1	TRBJ2-1	ASSQDVSGLSSSYNEQF
TRBV12-3/TRBV12-4	TRBJ1-3	ASSPTTGNTIY
TRBV24-1	TRBJ2-6	ATSVGTSSGANVLT
TRBV12-3/TRBV12-4	TRBJ2-1	ASSKSSGSYNEQF
TRBV30	TRBJ2-2	AWGHTGELF
TRBV10-3	TRBJ2-7	AISAGGSSYEQY
TRBV20-1	TRBJ1-2	SASGGVYGYT
TRBV12-3/TRBV12-4	TRBJ2-7	ASSPWGRAQQY
TRBV5-1	TRBJ2-1	ASSLARASGGTNEQF
TRBV10-3	TRBJ2-1	ATAGTSDNEQF
TRBV20-1	TRBJ2-2	SARGAGGANTGELF
TRBV7-2	TRBJ2-1	ASSLVGGTTNEQF
TRBV20-1	TRBJ2-7	SAGGGVLRDEQY
TRBV20-1	TRBJ2-2	SARARGGELF
TRBV3-1	TRBJ2-2	ASSQGRPGGELF